This T cell receptor (beta chain) was captured in a study of OX40 agonist ivuxolimab in advanced cancers. In the study overall: Two cutaneous melanoma patients and one hepatocellular carcinoma patient, three in all, had partial responses. Findings and limits, study-wide: In the 0.1-3.0 mg/kg groups, partial responders showed among the lowest expansion. Relative to CD4+ cells, CD8+ T cells on average had more expanded clones.

The CDR3 runs 15 residues. Trimming took off 6 bases at V and 8 bases at J, with 17 bases between the two ends. CDR1 is SGHAT, CDR2 FQNNGV, per germline. Clones were read by immunoSEQ multiplex PCR, and TCRdb kept only the in-frame ones, dropping some. The sample lists roughly 45,000 clones, roughly 81% seen once, with 7.3% in the top ten. Excluded were patients having autoimmune disease history or systemic immunosuppression. Details on this clone: As yet, its antigen is unknown.

The sequenced sample was CD4+ or CD8+ T cells sorted from blood, obtained in a trial of the OX40 agonist ivuxolimab. The chain joins TRBV11-2 to TRBJ1-6; the D gene is possibly TRBD1 (6 bases). The receptor was derived from an adult with an advanced solid tumor such as melanoma, head and neck, liver or kidney cancer. Here the CDR3 reads CASRPVGGGDSPLHF. Here the CDR3 DNA reads TGTGCCAGCAGACCAGTCGGGGGCGGTGATTCACCCCTCCACTTT.